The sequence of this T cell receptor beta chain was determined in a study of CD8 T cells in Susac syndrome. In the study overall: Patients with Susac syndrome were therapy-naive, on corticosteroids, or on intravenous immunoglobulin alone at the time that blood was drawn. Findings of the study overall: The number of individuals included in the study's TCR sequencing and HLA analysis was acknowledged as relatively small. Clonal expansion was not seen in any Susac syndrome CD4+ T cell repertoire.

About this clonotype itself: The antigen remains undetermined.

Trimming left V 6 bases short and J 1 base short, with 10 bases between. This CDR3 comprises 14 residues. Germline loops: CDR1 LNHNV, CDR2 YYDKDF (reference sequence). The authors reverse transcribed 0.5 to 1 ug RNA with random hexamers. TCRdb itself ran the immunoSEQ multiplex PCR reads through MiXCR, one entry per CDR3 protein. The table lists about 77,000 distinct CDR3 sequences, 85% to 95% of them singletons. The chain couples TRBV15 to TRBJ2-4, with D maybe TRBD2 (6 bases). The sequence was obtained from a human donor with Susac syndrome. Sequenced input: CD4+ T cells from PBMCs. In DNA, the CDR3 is TGTGCCACCAGGCCCCGGGGGGCCAAAAACATTCAGTACTTC. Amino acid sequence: CATRPRGAKNIQYF.